The next 10 T cell receptor beta chains were all read from a single sample in a study of radiotherapy plus CTLA-4 blockade in lung cancer. Clones were sequenced by immunoSEQ multiplex PCR, and TCRdb holds only the in-frame ones, with some missing. The profile shows 70,000 to 90,000 clones, around 90% of them singletons. Sample: peripheral blood, taken from a patient treated with radiotherapy plus ipilimumab. The receptors come from a human donor with non-small cell lung cancer who had stable disease on radiotherapy plus ipilimumab.

V gene TRBV5-1 combines with J gene TRBJ1-2; D unclear. There are 13 residues in the CDR3. Looked up from germline, CDR1 is SGHRS and CDR2 is YFSETQ. V shed 6 bases and J shed 2 bases, with 11 bases lying between them. The CDR3 region is CASTPGINYGYTF. In nucleotides, the CDR3 is TGCGCCAGCACCCCTGGAATAAACTATGGCTACACCTTC.

This chain connects TRBV7-9 to TRBJ1-4; D is unclear. V was pared by 5 bases and J by 10 bases, with 2 bases between. The germline gives CDR1 SEHNR, CDR2 FQNEAQ (reference sequence). There are 9 residues in the CDR3. The DNA for the CDR3 is TGTGCCAGCAGCCCAAAACTGTTTTTT. Encoded protein: CASSPKLFF.

This chain uses TRBV7-2 with TRBJ2-4; D remains unclear. Trimming shortened V by 5 bases and J by 8 bases, and 7 bases separated the two germline ends. The length of the CDR3 is 11 residues. Germline CDR1 reads SGHTA; CDR2 reads FQGNSA. The CDR3 reads CASSPQYIQYF. CDR3 DNA: TGTGCCAGCAGCCCCCAATACATTCAGTACTTC.

The count of this clone is one. The chain couples TRBV11-2 to TRBJ1-1, with TRBD1 as a possible D gene (5 bases). Trimming stripped 5 bases from V and 0 bases from J, with 13 bases between. CDR3 length: 15 amino acids. The germline gives CDR1 SGHAT, CDR2 FQNNGV. CDR3 coding DNA: TGTGCCAGCAGCCCAGAGACAGCTATGAACACTGAAGCTTTCTTT. This translates into CASSPETAMNTEAFF.

V usage is TRBV18 and J usage is TRBJ2-1, with 10 positions matching TRBD1. CDR3 size: 15 residues. CDR1 and CDR2 from the germline V gene are KGHSH and LQKENI. V shed 2 bases and J 7 bases; nucleotides not matched to a gene: 5. Here the CDR3 DNA reads TGTGCCAGCTCACCAAGGACAGGGGGAATGAATGAGCAGTTCTTC. Residues: CASSPRTGGMNEQFF.

This clone was counted between two and nine times. The rearrangement joins TRBV15 to TRBJ2-6; D is perhaps TRBD2 (6 bases). Germline loops: CDR1 LNHNV, CDR2 YYDKDF (reference sequence). Trimming pared 3 bases from V and 1 base from J, leaving 10 bases between. CDR3 length: 16 amino acids. Written as DNA, the CDR3 is TGTGCCACCAGCAGTGAGGAGGGGTCTGGGGCCAACGTCCTGACTTTC. Residues: CATSSEEGSGANVLTF.

DNA for the CDR3: TGTGCCAGCAGTGACCAGGGCTCGAATTCACCCCTCCACTTT. Translation: CASSDQGSNSPLHF. This chain uses TRBV2 with TRBJ1-6, with a tentative D call TRBD1 (5 bases). The V end lost 3 bases, the J end lost 7 bases, and 10 bases lay between the germline ends. CDR3 size: 14 residues. Germline CDR1 and CDR2: SNHLY and FYNNEI.

The J gene is TRBJ1-6, the V gene TRBV2; the D is unclear. V was clipped by 8 bases and J by 10 bases, with 9 bases between them. The germline CDR1 and CDR2 sequences are SNHLY and FYNNEI. The CDR3 extends over 11 amino acids. As DNA, the CDR3 is TGTGCCAGCTGGGGAGGATCACCCCTCCACTTT. Protein: CASWGGSPLHF.

The V and J genes are TRBV7-2 and TRBJ2-7; 8 nucleotides agree with TRBD2. The CDR3 is made up of 16 amino acids. CDR1 and CDR2 from the germline V gene are SGHTA and FQGNSA. The V gene end was trimmed by 3 bases and the J gene end by 6 bases; junction bases not matched to a gene: 13. CDR3 DNA sequence: TGTGCCAGCAGCTTCCTCGGGGGGGATTTGATTAGCGAGCAGTACTTC. Residues: CASSFLGGDLISEQYF.

This clone occurred once. The J gene is TRBJ2-5, the V gene TRBV28; 9 bases agree with TRBD2. V dropped 5 bases and J dropped 5; count of bases not matched to a gene: 9. Germline V gene sequence: CDR1 MDHEN, CDR2 SYDVKM. This CDR3 has 15 amino acids. CDR3 loop: CASSPTAGGLETQYF. The CDR3, as DNA: TGTGCCAGCAGTCCGACAGCGGGGGGACTGGAGACCCAGTACTTC.